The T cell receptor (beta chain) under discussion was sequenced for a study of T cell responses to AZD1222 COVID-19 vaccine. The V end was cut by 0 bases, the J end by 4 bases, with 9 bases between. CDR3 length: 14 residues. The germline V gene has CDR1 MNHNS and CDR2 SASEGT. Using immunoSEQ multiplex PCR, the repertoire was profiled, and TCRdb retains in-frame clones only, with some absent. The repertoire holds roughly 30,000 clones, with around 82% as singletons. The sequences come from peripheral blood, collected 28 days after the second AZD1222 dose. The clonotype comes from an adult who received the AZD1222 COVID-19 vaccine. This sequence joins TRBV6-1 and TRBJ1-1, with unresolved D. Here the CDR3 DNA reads TGTGCCAGCAGTGAAGCAGGCGGGCGCACTGAAGCTTTCTTT. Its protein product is CASSEAGGRTEAFF.